These 29 T cell receptor beta chains originate from one sample sequenced in a study of blood T cell repertoires in COVID-19. Data came from immunoSEQ multiplex PCR; TCRdb stores just in-frame clones and leaves some out. The table lists 150,000 or so clones, over 80% of them singletons. Material: PBMCs or T cells enriched from blood (not recorded which). The receptors here all came from a woman in her 50s who had recovered from COVID-19.

The chain links TRBV27 to TRBJ1-6; D might be TRBD1 (6 bases). V was shortened by 7 bases and J by 5 bases, with 9 bases between the two germline ends. Germline CDR1 and CDR2: MNHEY and SMNVEV (reference sequence). The CDR3 covers 13 residues. The chain's CDR3 is CASKRTDNSPLHF. CDR3 nucleotides: TGTGCCAGCAAGCGGACAGATAATTCACCCCTCCACTTT.

The V and J genes are TRBV7-8 and TRBJ1-1; the D is unclear. This CDR3 region has 15 residues. Germline CDR1 and CDR2: SGHVS and FQNEAQ. Trimming removed 5 bases from V and 0 bases from J, with 13 bases in between. CDR3 nucleotide sequence: TGTGCCAGCAGCAAGAGCGTGGGTATGAACACTGAAGCTTTCTTT. It is translated as CASSKSVGMNTEAFF.

The V and J genes are TRBV23-1 and TRBJ2-2, with TRBD1 matching over 7 bases. Being an ORF, TRBV23-1 has a function that is uncertain. This CDR3 contains 14 residues. V shed 3 bases and J 6 bases; nucleotides not matched to a gene: 4. The CDR3 bases are TGCGCCAGCAGTCACCAAGGGGGCCCCGGGGAGCTGTTTTTT. It is translated as CASSHQGGPGELFF.

In regard to this clone: Relative to the germline gene, one junction end is altered; a read error may explain this. This chain connects TRBV7-3 to TRBJ2-3; 8 bases map to TRBD1. In germline, CDR1 is SGHTA, CDR2 FQGTGA. This CDR3 contains 14 residues. The CDR3 region is CASSPTSGTGTQYF. The CDR3, as DNA: TGTGCCAGCAGCCCCACTTCTGGGACAGGTACGCAGTATTTT.

The chain carries TRBV24-1 and TRBJ2-5, with TRBD2 identical over 8 bases. Germline V gene sequence: CDR1 KGHDR, CDR2 SFDVKD. V gave up 5 bases and J gave up 2 bases; unmatched junction bases: 6. The CDR3 loop spans 15 amino acids. The CDR3 DNA sequence: TGTGCCACCAGTGGGGGACTAGATTATCAAGAGACCCAGTACTTC. The encoded protein is CATSGGLDYQETQYF.

This clone was seen only a few times. The chain employs TRBV2 and TRBJ2-1; TRBD1 aligns across 8 bases. CDR1 is SNHLY and CDR2 is FYNNEI in the germline V gene. Trimming removed 5 bases from V and 2 bases from J; junction bases left unmatched: 8. This CDR3 is built from 16 residues. The CDR3 DNA sequence: TGTGCCAGCAGTCCTATACGGACAGGGACCTACAATGAGCAGTTCTTC. Translated, it gives CASSPIRTGTYNEQFF.

The gene calls are TRBV29-1 and TRBJ1-5; D gene unclear. The CDR3 runs 13 residues. Trimming stripped 4 bases from V and 7 bases from J, with 14 bases between. The germline V gene encodes CDR1 SQVTM and CDR2 ANQGSEA. CDR3 sequence: CSVGSGPGQPQHF. In nucleotides, the CDR3 is TGCAGCGTTGGTTCCGGACCGGGACAGCCCCAGCATTTT.

The gene calls are TRBV9 and TRBJ1-2; D perhaps matches TRBD1 (5 bases). Germline loops: CDR1 SGDLS, CDR2 YYNGEE. V was clipped by 4 bases and J by 8 bases, with 21 bases between them. The CDR3 loop spans 15 amino acids. CDR3 region: CASSSDRSLNRGYTF. The DNA for the CDR3 is TGTGCCAGCAGCTCTGACAGAAGCCTTAATAGGGGCTACACCTTC.

This clone was observed once. This chain uses TRBV30 with TRBJ1-2; D remains unclear. CDR3 length equals 14 residues. Germline CDR1 reads GTSNPN; CDR2 reads SVGIG (reference sequence). V gave up 3 bases and J gave up 11 bases, with 22 bases separating them. The CDR3 is CAWSPRFRSTGYTF. CDR3 sequence (DNA): TGTGCCTGGAGCCCCAGGTTTCGCTCTACTGGGTACACCTTC.

This chain connects TRBV11-3 to TRBJ1-6; no firm D call. CDR1 and CDR2 (germline): SGHNT, YENEEA. This CDR3 is built from 15 residues. V was pared by 8 bases and J by 8 bases, with 19 bases between. CDR3: CASRLRTHWDSPLHF. DNA for the CDR3: TGTGCCAGCCGACTAAGGACTCATTGGGATTCACCCCTCCACTTT.

The V and J genes are TRBV12-3 or TRBV12-4 and TRBJ1-1; 7 nucleotides line up with TRBD1. Germline trimming cut 6 bases from V and 5 bases from J; bases unmatched to any gene: 6. This CDR3 comprises 13 residues. CDR3 in DNA: TGTGCCAGCAGAGGTACAGGGGTAACTGAAGCTTTCTTT. Translating gives CASRGTGVTEAFF.

The chain is built from TRBV30 and TRBJ1-1; no clear D gene. The CDR3 has 13 residues. In germline, CDR1 is GTSNPN, CDR2 SVGIG (reference sequence). V was cut by 0 bases and J by 3 bases, with 8 bases left in between. The DNA of the CDR3 is TGTGCCTGGAGTGTATTACAGTACACTGAAGCTTTCTTT. This encodes CAWSVLQYTEAFF.

This rearrangement joins TRBV5-6 to TRBJ1-3; the match to TRBD1 covers 9 bases. The CDR3 is 14 residues long. The ends lost 4 bases at V and 2 bases at J; junction bases unmatched: 1. Germline-derived CDR1 and CDR2 are SGHDT and YYEEEE. In DNA form, the CDR3 reads TGTGCCAGCAGCAGACAGGGGGCTGGAAACACCATATATTTT. It translates to CASSRQGAGNTIYF.

A few counts support this clone. The chain is built from TRBV28 and TRBJ1-5; the D is unclear. Trimming cost V 6 bases and J 0 bases, with 18 bases left between them. This CDR3 has 17 amino acids. Germline CDR1 MDHEN, CDR2 SYDVKM. CDR3 sequence: CASSPVPRVYSNQPQHF. In DNA, the CDR3 is TGTGCCAGCAGCCCTGTCCCGAGAGTTTATAGCAATCAGCCCCAGCATTTT.

The chain couples TRBV19 to TRBJ1-1; D is ambiguous. Trimming took off 0 bases at V and 8 bases at J, with 16 bases between the two ends. The germline CDR1 and CDR2 sequences are LNHDA and SQIVND (reference sequence). The CDR3 is made up of 15 amino acids. CDR3 DNA sequence: TGTGCCAGTAGTATAGAAGCGGCGCGACGAGGGGAAGCTTTCTTT. Translation gives CASSIEAARRGEAFF.

The V gene is TRBV9, the J gene TRBJ2-5, with 10 bases aligning to TRBD2. From germline, CDR1 is SGDLS and CDR2 YYNGEE. The length of the CDR3 is 15 residues. Germline trimming cut 0 bases from V and 3 bases from J; bases unmatched to any gene: 2. The CDR3 DNA sequence: TGTGCCAGCAGCGTAGCTGGGACTAGCGAAGAGACCCAGTACTTC. Translated: CASSVAGTSEETQYF. Combining the CDR3 with reference TRBV9 and TRBJ2-5 gives the whole variable domain DSGVTQTPKHLITATGQRVTLRCSPRSGDLSVYWYQQSLDQGLQFLIQYYNGEERAKGNILERFSAQQFPDLHSELNLSSLELGDSALYFCASSVAGTSEETQYFGPGTRLLVL.

The chain has TRBV19 and TRBJ2-2, with D possibly being TRBD1 (6 bases). The ends were cut back, 6 bases at V and 7 bases at J, with 9 bases in the middle. The CDR3 has 12 residues. Germline V gives CDR1 LNHDA, CDR2 SQIVND (reference sequence). The CDR3 region has the DNA TGTGCCAGTAGGGGGGCCTTCGGGGAGCTGTTTTTT. As protein: CASRGAFGELFF.

This chain connects TRBV3-1 (or the pseudogene TRBV3-2) to TRBJ2-1; 12 bases fit TRBD2. Per germline, CDR1 LGHDT and CDR2 YNNKEL (reference sequence). The CDR3 spans 16 residues. Germline trimming cut 1 base from V and 7 bases from J; bases unmatched to any gene: 5. CDR3 DNA sequence: TGTGCCAGCAGCCAAGTCCCTAGCGGGAGGGCAAATGAGCAGTTCTTC. Amino acids: CASSQVPSGRANEQFF.

This chain joins TRBV28 and TRBJ1-3, with D unclear. From germline, CDR1 is MDHEN and CDR2 SYDVKM. The CDR3 consists of 14 residues. The CDR3 loop is CVASSNSLQDTIYF. The CDR3 DNA sequence: TGTGTCGCTAGCTCGAACTCTTTGCAGGACACCATATATTTT.

The chain employs TRBV5-3 and TRBJ1-2; 7 bases agree with TRBD1. TRBV5-3 counts as an open reading frame of uncertain function. V shed 2 bases, J shed 7 bases, and the junction held 5 bases outside the gene matches. The CDR3 totals 13 residues. The CDR3 nucleotides are TGTGCCAGAAGCTTAAGGGGGCTAGGTGGCTACACCTTC. The encoded protein is CARSLRGLGGYTF.

The chain recombines TRBV28 with TRBJ1-2; D unresolved. Deletions cut 10 bases from V and 4 bases from J, with 7 bases between. Germline V gene lookup returns CDR1 MDHEN and CDR2 SYDVKM. CDR3 length equals 10 residues. CDR3 coding DNA: TGTGCCATCCCTATCTATGGCTACACCTTC. Translated, it gives CAIPIYGYTF.

The chain combines TRBV3-1 (or the pseudogene TRBV3-2) with TRBJ1-1; TRBD1 agrees at 7 bases. The CDR3 runs 14 residues. The junction had 3 bases not matched to a gene; V was cut back by 4 bases and J by 1 base. Germline V gene sequence: CDR1 LGHDT, CDR2 YNNKEL (reference sequence). The CDR3 DNA reads as TGTGCCAGCAGCCCATGGGACAGGAACACTGAAGCTTTCTTT. Protein product: CASSPWDRNTEAFF.

This chain uses TRBV6-5 with TRBJ2-7; 7 bases agree with TRBD2. Germline CDR1 is MNHEY and CDR2 is SVGAGI. CDR3 size: 10 residues. The V gene end was trimmed by 8 bases and the J gene end by 6 bases; junction bases not matched to a gene: 1. In DNA form, the CDR3 reads TGTGCCAGCTCGGGGGGCGAGCAGTACGTC. This sequence encodes CASSGGEQYV.

The chain carries TRBV6-6 and TRBJ1-6; D remains unclear. Trimming pared 2 bases from V and 0 bases from J, leaving 5 bases between. The germline gives CDR1 MNHNY, CDR2 SVGAGI (reference sequence). This CDR3 region has 15 residues. CDR3 nucleotide sequence: TGTGCCAGCAGTTACCGTAGCTCCTATAATTCACCCCTCCACTTT. It yields the protein CASSYRSSYNSPLHF.

The CDR3 nucleotides are TGTGCCAGCGATAGGATGGGGCAACCTTCAGCCGGCTACACCTTC. Its protein is CASDRMGQPSAGYTF. J is TRBJ1-2 and V is TRBV6-5, with a weak D call TRBD1 (5 bases). The CDR3 is made up of 15 amino acids. Per the germline V gene, CDR1 is MNHEY and CDR2 is SVGAGI. V was shortened by 8 bases and J by 8 bases, with 24 bases between the two germline ends.

The chain is built from TRBV6-1 and TRBJ1-2; possible D gene TRBD1, 6 bases. The length of the CDR3 is 13 residues. With 3 bases removed from V and 4 bases from J, the gap between germline ends came to 9 bases. Germline values: CDR1 MNHNS, CDR2 SASEGT. CDR3 region: CASSDRGAYGYTF. The CDR3 nucleotides read TGTGCCAGCAGTGACAGGGGAGCCTATGGCTACACCTTC.

This clone was seen just once. The chain uses TRBV11-2 and TRBJ2-1, with 9 bases identical to TRBD2. After removal of 2 bases from V and 4 bases from J, the junction contained 3 bases not matched to a gene. Per germline, CDR1 SGHAT and CDR2 FQNNGV. The CDR3 is made up of 15 amino acids. CDR3 sequence reads: CASSLSSGGYNEQFF. The CDR3, as DNA: TGTGCCAGCAGCTTAAGCAGCGGGGGGTACAATGAGCAGTTCTTC.

This chain joins TRBV5-3 and TRBJ1-2; no definite D call. TRBV5-3 is treated as an ORF (open reading frame) with a function not yet certain. CDR3 length equals 8 residues. Trimming shortened V by 9 bases and J by 13 bases, and 10 bases separated the two germline ends. The CDR3 loop reads CATRRGTF. CDR3 DNA sequence: TGTGCCACCCGGCGGGGCACCTTC.

The chain uses TRBV28 and TRBJ1-5, with TRBD1 identical over 8 bases. This CDR3 contains 14 residues. The V gene end was trimmed by 6 bases and the J gene end by 3 bases; junction bases not matched to a gene: 4. Germline values: CDR1 MDHEN, CDR2 SYDVKM. The DNA for the CDR3 is TGTGCCAGCAGCTTGGGACAGGTCAATCAGCCCCAGCATTTT. Protein sequence: CASSLGQVNQPQHF.